This T cell receptor (beta chain) was captured by sequencing in a study of early T cells in non-severe SARS-CoV-2 infection (dated by TCRdb to about 2021). A note on the overall study: Because TCR sequencing relied on bulk RNA taken from unsorted whole blood, pairing of alpha and beta chains was not possible. Study-wide conclusions, independent of this receptor: Matching against VDJdb was skewed toward anti-spike CD8 responses, likely underestimated virus-specific expansions, and missed private and CD4 specificities.

A case-control design nested within a healthcare worker cohort in London, UK, was used, with weekly nasopharyngeal swab PCR tests and blood sampling performed. Healthcare workers were enrolled in the week of the UK lockdown, from 23 to 31 March 2020, and were followed every week for up to roughly 15 weeks. The library was generated by 5' RACE. The reads were generated on a NextSeq 500. The TCR library protocol attached unique molecular identifiers to individual cDNA molecules to correct for sequencing error and PCR bias. Sequencing covered both TCR alpha and beta chains, and within each sample the abundances of alpha and beta sequences were tightly co-correlated. Turning to the authors' computational methods: Decombinator V4 was used to annotate TCR sequences for V gene, J gene and CDR3. TCRs were defined as expanded if a significant change between any two time points was detected under a Poisson model with p below 0.0001. TCR abundances were normalised to the total number of TCRs sequenced per sample and were expressed as counts per million. VDJdb, accessed 1 November 2021, was searched for CMV, EBV and SARS-CoV-2 annotated TCRs, excluding TCRs annotated for multiple antigens. TCRdb ran its own pipeline on the public reads, namely fastp trimming at Q25 and MiXCR clone calling, and kept in-frame beta chains. Entries that share a CDR3 protein sequence are merged under the most common genes and DNA. TCRdb, not the original authors, processed these V and J calls. This sample holds some 59,000 distinct CDR3 sequences; approximately 9.9% were observed only once. The top ten hold less than 25% of the sample.

This clonotype was observed many times. Its binding antigen is unknown. The record has no base qualities; no much larger clone is one base away. The sample taken for sequencing was whole blood. The sequence was obtained from an adult who was a healthcare worker with PCR-confirmed SARS-CoV-2 infection or an uninfected control (not recorded which).

The nucleotides read TGTGCCAGCAGCCACGGGACAGGGACAACCGGGGAGCTGTTTTTT. Translated, it gives CASSHGTGTTGELFF. Recombination joined TRBV3-1 with TRBJ2-2; 9 nucleotides in the junction match TRBD1. For CDR1 and CDR2, the germline V gene (reference sequence) lists LGHDT and YNNKEL. V lost 3 bases and J lost 5 bases, and the count of bases not matched to a germline gene is 4. The cysteine opens and the phenylalanine closes a CDR3 of 15 amino acids. CDR3 DNA is the only sequence kept; it has 45 bases, read in frame from the first base.